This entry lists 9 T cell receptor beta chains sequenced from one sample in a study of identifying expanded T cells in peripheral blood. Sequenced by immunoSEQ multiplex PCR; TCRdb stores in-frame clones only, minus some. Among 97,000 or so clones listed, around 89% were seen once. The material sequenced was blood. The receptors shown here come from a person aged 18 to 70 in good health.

The CDR3 DNA reads TGCGCCAGCAGCCAAGAAGACAGGGGAGACTACAATGAGCAGTTCTTC. Translating it yields CASSQEDRGDYNEQFF. The chain employs TRBV4-3 and TRBJ2-1; 8 bases fit TRBD1. CDR3 length equals 16 residues. V lost 0 bases and J lost 3; bases outside the gene matches: 4. CDR1 LGHNA and CDR2 YSLEER come from the germline V gene.

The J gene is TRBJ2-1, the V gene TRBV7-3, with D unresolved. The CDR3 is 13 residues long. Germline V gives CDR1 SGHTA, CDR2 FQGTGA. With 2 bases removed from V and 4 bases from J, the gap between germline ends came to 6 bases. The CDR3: CASSLAMYNEQFF. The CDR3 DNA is TGTGCCAGCAGCTTAGCAATGTACAATGAGCAGTTCTTC. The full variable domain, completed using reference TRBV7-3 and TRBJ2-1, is GAGVSQTPSNKVTEKGKYVELRCDPISGHTALYWYRQSLGQGPEFLIYFQGTGAADDSGLPNDRFFAVRPEGSVSTLKIQRTERGDSAVYLCASSLAMYNEQFFGPGTRLTVL.

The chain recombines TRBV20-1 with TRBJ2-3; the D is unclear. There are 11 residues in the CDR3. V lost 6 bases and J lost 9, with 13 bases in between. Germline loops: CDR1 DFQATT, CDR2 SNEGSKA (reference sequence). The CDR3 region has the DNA TGCAGTGCCAACCAAGGAAGGACGCAGTATTTT. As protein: CSANQGRTQYF.

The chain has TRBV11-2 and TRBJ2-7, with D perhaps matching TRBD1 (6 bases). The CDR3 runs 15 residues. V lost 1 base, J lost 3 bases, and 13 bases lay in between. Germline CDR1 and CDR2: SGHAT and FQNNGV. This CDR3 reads CASSLGPSTGYEQYF. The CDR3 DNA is TGTGCCAGCAGCTTAGGACCTTCGACAGGCTACGAGCAGTACTTC.

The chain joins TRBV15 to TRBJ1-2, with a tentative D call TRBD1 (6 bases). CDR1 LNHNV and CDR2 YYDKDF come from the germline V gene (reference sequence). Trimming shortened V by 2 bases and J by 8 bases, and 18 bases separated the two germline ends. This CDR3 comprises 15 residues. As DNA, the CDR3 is TGTGCCACCAGCAGACCTACCCCCAGGGGAGGAGGCTACACCTTC. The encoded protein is CATSRPTPRGGGYTF.

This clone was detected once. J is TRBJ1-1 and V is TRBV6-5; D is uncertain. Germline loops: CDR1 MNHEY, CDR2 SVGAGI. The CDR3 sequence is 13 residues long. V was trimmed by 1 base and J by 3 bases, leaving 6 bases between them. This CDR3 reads CASSYFRDTEAFF. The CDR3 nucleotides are TGTGCCAGCAGTTACTTCCGGGACACTGAAGCTTTCTTT.

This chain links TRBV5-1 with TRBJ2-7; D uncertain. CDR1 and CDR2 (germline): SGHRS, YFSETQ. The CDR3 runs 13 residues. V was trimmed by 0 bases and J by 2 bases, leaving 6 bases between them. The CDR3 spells CASSLEGAYEQYF. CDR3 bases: TGCGCCAGCAGCTTGGAGGGCGCCTACGAGCAGTACTTC.

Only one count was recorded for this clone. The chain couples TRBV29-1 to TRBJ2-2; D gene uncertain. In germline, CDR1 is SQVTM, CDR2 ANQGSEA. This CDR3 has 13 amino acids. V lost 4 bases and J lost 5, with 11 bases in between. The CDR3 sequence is CSVGAGSTGELFF. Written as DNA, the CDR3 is TGCAGCGTTGGGGCTGGTTCTACCGGGGAGCTGTTTTTT.

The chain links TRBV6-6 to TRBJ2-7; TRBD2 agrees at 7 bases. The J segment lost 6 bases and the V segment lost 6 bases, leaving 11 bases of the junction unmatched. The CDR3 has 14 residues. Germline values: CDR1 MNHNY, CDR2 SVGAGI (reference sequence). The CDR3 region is CASRAGGRSGEQYF. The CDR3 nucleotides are TGTGCCAGCAGAGCTGGCGGGAGATCAGGCGAGCAGTACTTC.